This paragraph covers one T cell receptor (beta chain) sequence. The data stem from a study of shared clonotypes between healthy human individuals. Terminally differentiated effector memory CD45RA+ cells were left out of the naive CD8 fraction, which was CD45RO-negative and positively selected for CCR7. With 3 bases clipped from V and 2 bases from J, the junction kept 8 bases outside the gene matches. The CDR3 is 16 amino acids. Germline CDR1 is SGDLS and CDR2 is YYNGEE. Here immunoSEQ multiplex PCR was the method, and the copy in TCRdb shows in-frame clones only, minus some. The sample contains under 1 million clones, about 96% of which appear only once.

This TCR was sampled from a man younger than 40 in good health. The sequenced material came from naive CD8+ T cells sorted from blood. The rearrangement uses TRBV9 and TRBJ2-7; 10 positions match TRBD1. CDR3 loop: CASSEGTGAVPYEQYF. CDR3 in DNA: TGTGCCAGCAGCGAGGGGACAGGGGCGGTTCCCTACGAGCAGTACTTC.